This TCR beta chain was found in a study of T cells after yellow fever vaccination. Study as a whole: SMART-Seq v4 Ultra Low Input prepared the low-cell-number fractions. General observations from the study: Overall, a small share of clonotypes was seen in both CD4 and CD8 compartments.

The table lists this clonotype with a few counts. Its antigen is undetermined. The study made its TCR cDNA through 5'RACE template switching. That step introduced a universal primer site along with UMIs. TCRdb ran MiXCR on the 5' RACE reads and lists one entry per CDR3 protein. Of approximately 510,000 distinct CDR3 sequences listed, less than 25% were seen once; the top ten hold about 16%. V was cut by 4 bases and J by 0 bases, with 10 bases left in between. Germline-derived CDR1 and CDR2 are MGHRA and YSYEKL. The CDR3 contains 15 residues. Sample: PBMCs, taken approximately 22 days after the first yellow fever vaccination. The chain employs TRBV4-1 and TRBJ2-1; no clear D gene. The TCR comes from a man aged 18 to 29 who received the YFV17D yellow fever vaccine. This CDR3 is CASSLRPASYNEQFF. The CDR3 DNA reads as TGCGCCAGCAGCCTAAGACCGGCCTCCTACAATGAGCAGTTCTTC.